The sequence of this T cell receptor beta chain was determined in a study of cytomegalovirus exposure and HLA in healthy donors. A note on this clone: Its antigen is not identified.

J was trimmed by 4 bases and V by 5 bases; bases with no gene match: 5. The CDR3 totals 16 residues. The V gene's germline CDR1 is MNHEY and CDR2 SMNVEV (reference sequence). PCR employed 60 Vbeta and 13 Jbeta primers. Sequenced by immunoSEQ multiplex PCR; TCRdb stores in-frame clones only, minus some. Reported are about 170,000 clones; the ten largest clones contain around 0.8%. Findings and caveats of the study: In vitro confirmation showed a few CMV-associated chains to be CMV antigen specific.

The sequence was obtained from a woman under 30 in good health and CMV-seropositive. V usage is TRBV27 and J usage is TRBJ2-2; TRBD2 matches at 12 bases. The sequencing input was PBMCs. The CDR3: CASSTQGLAGTGELFF. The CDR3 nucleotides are TGTGCCAGCAGTACCCAGGGACTAGCGGGCACCGGGGAGCTGTTTTTT.